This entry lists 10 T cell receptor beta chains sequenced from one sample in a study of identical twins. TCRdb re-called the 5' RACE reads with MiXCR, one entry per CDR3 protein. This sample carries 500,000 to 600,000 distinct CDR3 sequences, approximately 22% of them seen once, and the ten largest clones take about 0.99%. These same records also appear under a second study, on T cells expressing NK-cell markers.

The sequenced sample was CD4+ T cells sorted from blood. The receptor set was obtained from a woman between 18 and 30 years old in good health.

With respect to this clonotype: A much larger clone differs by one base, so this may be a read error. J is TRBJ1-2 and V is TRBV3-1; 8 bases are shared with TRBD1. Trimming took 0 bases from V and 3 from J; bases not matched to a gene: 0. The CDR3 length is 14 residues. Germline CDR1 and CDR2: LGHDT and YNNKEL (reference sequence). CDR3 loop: CASSQETGDYGYTF. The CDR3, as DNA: TGTGCCAGCAGCCAAGAGACAGGGGACTATGGCTACACCTTC.

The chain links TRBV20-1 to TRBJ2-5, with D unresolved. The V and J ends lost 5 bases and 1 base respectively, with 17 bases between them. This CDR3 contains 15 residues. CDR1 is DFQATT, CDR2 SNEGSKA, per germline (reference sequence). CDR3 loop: CSAEGKTARQETQYF. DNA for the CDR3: TGCAGTGCTGAAGGGAAAACTGCGCGCCAAGAGACCCAGTACTTC.

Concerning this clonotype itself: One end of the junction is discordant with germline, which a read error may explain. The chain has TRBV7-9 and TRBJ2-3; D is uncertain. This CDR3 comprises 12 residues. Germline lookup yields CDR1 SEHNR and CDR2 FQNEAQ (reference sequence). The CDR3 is CASGFSGDTQYF. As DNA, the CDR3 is TGTGCCAGCGGCTTCTCCGGCGATACGCAGTATTTT.

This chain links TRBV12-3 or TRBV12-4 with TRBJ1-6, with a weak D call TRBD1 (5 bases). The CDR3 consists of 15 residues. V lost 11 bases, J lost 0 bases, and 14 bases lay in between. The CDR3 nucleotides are TGTGCCTCTTCCGCGGGGGGCTCCTATAATTCACCCCTCCACTTT. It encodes CASSAGGSYNSPLHF.

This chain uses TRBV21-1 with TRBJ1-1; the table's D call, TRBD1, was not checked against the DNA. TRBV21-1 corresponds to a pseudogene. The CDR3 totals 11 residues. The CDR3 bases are TGTGCCAGCTGGGGGGGGCTTGGCGCTTTCTTT. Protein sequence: CASWGGLGAFF.

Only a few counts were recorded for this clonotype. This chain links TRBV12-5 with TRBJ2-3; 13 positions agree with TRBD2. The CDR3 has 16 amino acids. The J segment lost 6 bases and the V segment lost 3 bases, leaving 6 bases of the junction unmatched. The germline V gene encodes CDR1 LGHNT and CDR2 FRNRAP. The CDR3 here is CASGFPGLAGPDTQYF. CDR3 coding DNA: TGTGCTAGTGGTTTTCCGGGACTAGCGGGACCTGATACGCAGTATTTT.

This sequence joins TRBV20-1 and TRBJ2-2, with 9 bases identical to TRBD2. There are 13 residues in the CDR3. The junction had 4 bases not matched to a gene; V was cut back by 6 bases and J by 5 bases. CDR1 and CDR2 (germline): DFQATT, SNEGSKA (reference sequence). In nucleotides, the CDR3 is TGCAGTGCGCTAGCGGGAAGTACCGGGGAGCTGTTTTTT. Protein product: CSALAGSTGELFF.

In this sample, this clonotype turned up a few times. DNA for the CDR3: TGCAGTGCCGGGACAGGGGTGGAGGGCACTGAAGCTTTCTTT. This translates into CSAGTGVEGTEAFF. The chain carries TRBV20-1 and TRBJ1-1; 10 bases line up with TRBD1. After removal of 6 bases from V and 4 bases from J, the junction contained 8 bases not matched to a gene. This CDR3 has 14 amino acids. Germline CDR1 DFQATT, CDR2 SNEGSKA (reference sequence).

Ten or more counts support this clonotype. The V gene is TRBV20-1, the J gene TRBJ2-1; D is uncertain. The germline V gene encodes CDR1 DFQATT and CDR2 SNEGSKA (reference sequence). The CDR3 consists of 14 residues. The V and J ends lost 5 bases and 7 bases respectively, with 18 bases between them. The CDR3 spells CSALTLSFGNEQFF. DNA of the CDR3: TGCAGTGCTTTGACTCTTTCTTTCGGTAATGAGCAGTTCTTC.

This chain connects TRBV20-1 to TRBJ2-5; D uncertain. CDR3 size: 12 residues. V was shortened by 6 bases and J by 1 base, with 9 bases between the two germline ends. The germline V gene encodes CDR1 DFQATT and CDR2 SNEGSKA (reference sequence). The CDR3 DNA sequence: TGCAGTGCCCGCCCCAGCCAAGAGACCCAGTACTTC. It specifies CSARPSQETQYF.